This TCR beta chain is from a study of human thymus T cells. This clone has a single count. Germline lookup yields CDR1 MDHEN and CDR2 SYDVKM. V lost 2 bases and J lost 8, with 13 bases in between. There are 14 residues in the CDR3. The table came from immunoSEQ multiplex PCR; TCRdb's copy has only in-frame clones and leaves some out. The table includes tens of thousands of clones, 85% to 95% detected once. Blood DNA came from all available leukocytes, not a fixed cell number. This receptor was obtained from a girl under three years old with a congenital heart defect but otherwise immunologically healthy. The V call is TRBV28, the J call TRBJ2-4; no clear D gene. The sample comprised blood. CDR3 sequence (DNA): TGTGCCAGCAGTTTAGAAATCCCGGATGACATTCAGTACTTC. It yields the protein CASSLEIPDDIQYF.